Here is one TCR beta chain with its context. What it binds is unknown. These data come from a study of T cell responses to AZD1222 COVID-19 vaccine. Points from the study as a whole: Just a handful of AZD1222 recipients were seropositive at baseline. None of the repertoires were sampled until the peak T cell response had passed.

This CDR3 spans 13 amino acids. Trimming removed 7 bases at V and 2 bases at J, with 12 bases between. The table came from immunoSEQ multiplex PCR; TCRdb's copy has only in-frame clones and leaves some out. The repertoire holds roughly 200,000 clones, with just under 95% as singletons. V and J are TRBV12-3 or TRBV12-4 and TRBJ2-7; D is possibly TRBD2 (6 bases). This receptor was obtained from an adult who received the MenACWY meningococcal vaccine as a control. The material sequenced was peripheral blood, taken 28 days after the second dose of the MenACWY control vaccine. The CDR3 region is CASTEGRAYEQYF. The CDR3 region has the DNA TGTGCCAGCACGGAGGGCCGCGCCTACGAGCAGTACTTC.